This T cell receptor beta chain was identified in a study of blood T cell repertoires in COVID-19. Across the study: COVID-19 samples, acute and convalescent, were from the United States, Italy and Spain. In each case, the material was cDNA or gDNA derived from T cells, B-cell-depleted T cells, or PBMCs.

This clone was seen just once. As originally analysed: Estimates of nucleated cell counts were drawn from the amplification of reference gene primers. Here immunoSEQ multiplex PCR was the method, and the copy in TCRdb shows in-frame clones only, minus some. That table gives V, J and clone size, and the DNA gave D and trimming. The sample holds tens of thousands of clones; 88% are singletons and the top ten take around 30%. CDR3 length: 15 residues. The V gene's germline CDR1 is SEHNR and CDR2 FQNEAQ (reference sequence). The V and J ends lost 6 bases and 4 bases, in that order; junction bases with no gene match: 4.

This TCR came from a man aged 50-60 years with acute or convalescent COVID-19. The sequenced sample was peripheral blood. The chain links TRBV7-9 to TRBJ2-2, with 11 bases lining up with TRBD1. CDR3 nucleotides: TGTGCCAGCAGACGGACAGGGGGCACCACCGGGGAGCTGTTTTTT. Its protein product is CASRRTGGTTGELFF.